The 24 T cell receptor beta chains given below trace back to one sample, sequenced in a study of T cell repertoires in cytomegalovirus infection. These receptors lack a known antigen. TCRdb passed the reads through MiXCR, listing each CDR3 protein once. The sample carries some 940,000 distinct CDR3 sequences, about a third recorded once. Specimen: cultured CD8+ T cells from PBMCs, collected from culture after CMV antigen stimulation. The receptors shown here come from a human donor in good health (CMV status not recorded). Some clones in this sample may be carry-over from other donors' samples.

CDR3 coding DNA: TGTGCCAGCAGCTACATGCAGGGCTATAATGAAAAACTGTTTTTT. It yields the protein CASSYMQGYNEKLFF. The chain uses TRBV7-6 and TRBJ1-4, with D possibly being TRBD1 (5 bases). Trimming pared 4 bases from V and 4 bases from J, leaving 13 bases between. Germline lookup yields CDR1 SGHVS and CDR2 FNYEAQ. CDR3 size: 15 residues. The full variable domain, with the rest looked up from reference TRBV7-6 and TRBJ1-4, is GAGVSQSPRYKVTKRGQDVALRCDPISGHVSLYWYRQALGQGPEFLTYFNYEAQQDKSGLPNDRFSAERPEGSISTLTIQRTEQRDSAMYRCASSYMQGYNEKLFFGSGTQLSVL.

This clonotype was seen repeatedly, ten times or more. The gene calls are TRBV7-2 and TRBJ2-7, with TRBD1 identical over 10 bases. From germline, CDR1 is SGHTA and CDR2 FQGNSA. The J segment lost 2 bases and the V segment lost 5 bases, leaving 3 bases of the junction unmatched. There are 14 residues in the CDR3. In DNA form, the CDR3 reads TGTGCCAGCAGCCGAGGACAGGGGGCCTACGAGCAGTACGTC. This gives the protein CASSRGQGAYEQYV.

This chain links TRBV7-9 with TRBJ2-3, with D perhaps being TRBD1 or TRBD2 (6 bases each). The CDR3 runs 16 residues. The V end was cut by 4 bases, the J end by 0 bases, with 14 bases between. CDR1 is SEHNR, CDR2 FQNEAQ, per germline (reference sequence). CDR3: CASSSRDTSSTDTQYF. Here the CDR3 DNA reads TGTGCCAGCAGCTCGCGGGACACATCTAGCACAGATACGCAGTATTTT.

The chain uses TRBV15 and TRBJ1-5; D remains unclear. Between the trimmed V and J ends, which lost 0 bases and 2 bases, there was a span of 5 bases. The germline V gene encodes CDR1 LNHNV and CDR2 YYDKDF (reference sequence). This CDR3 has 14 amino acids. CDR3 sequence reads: CATSRDMGNQPQHF. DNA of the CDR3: TGTGCCACCAGCAGAGATATGGGCAATCAGCCCCAGCATTTT. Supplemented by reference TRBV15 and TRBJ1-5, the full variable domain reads DAMVIQNPRYQVTQFGKPVTLSCSQTLNHNVMYWYQQKSSQAPKLLFHYYDKDFNNEADTPDNFQSRRPNTSFCFLDIRSPGLGDTAMYLCATSRDMGNQPQHFGDGTRLSIL.

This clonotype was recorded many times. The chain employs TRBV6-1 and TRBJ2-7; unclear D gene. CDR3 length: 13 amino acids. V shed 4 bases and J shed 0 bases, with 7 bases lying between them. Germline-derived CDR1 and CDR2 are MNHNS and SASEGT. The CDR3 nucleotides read TGTGCCAGCAGTGCTGGCCCCTCCTACGAGCAGTACTTC. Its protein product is CASSAGPSYEQYF.

CDR3 DNA: TGTGCCAGCAGCTTCTGGGGGGCCCAAGAGACCCAGTACTTC. The encoded protein is CASSFWGAQETQYF. The chain has TRBV7-9 and TRBJ2-5; TRBD1 or TRBD2 may be the D gene (6 bases each). The CDR3 totals 14 residues. Germline loops: CDR1 SEHNR, CDR2 FQNEAQ (reference sequence). Trimming left V 3 bases short and J 1 base short, with 9 bases between.

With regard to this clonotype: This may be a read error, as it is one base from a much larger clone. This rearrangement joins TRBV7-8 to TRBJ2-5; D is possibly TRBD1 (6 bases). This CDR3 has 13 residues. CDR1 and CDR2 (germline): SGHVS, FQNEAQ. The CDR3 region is CTSSSDRQETQYF. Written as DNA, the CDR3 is TGTACCAGCAGTTCGGACAGACAAGAGACCCAGTACTTC.

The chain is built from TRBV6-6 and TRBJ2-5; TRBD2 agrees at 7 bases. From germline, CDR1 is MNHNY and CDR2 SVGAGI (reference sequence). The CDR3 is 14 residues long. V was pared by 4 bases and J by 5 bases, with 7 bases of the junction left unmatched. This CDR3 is CASSSLGGRETQYF. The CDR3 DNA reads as TGTGCCAGCAGTTCGCTGGGAGGGAGGGAGACCCAGTACTTC.

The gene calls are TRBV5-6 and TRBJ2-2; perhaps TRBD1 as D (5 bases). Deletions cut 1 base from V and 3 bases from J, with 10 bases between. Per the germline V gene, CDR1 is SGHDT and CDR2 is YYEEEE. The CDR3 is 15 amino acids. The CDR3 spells CASSLLDRYTGELFF. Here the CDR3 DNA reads TGTGCCAGCAGCTTGTTAGACAGATACACCGGGGAGCTGTTTTTT.

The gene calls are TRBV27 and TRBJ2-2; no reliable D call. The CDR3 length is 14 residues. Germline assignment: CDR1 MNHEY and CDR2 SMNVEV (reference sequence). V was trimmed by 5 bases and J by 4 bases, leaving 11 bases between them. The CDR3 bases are TGTGCCAGCAGTACGGCCAGTCCCACCGGGGAGCTGTTTTTT. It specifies CASSTASPTGELFF.

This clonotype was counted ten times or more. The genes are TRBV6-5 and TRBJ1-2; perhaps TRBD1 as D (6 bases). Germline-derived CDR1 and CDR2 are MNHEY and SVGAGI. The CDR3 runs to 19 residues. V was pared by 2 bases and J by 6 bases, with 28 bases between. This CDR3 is CASSYGPRGPRVLIDGYTF. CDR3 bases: TGTGCCAGCAGTTACGGCCCCAGGGGCCCACGAGTTCTAATAGATGGCTACACCTTC.

The CDR3 region is CATSEGGQYNEQFF. The CDR3 coding sequence is TGTGCCACCAGTGAAGGAGGACAGTACAATGAGCAGTTCTTC. The gene calls are TRBV24-1 and TRBJ2-1, with D maybe TRBD1 (6 bases). Germline CDR1 is KGHDR and CDR2 is SFDVKD. Trimming stripped 4 bases from V and 4 bases from J, with 10 bases between. This CDR3 is 14 amino acids long.

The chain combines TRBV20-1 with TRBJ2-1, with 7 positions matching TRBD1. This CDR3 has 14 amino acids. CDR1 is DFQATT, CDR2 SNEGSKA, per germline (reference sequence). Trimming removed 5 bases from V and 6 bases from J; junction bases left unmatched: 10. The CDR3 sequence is CSAYRVRGPNEQFF. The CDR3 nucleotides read TGCAGTGCTTACAGGGTGAGGGGGCCCAATGAGCAGTTCTTC.

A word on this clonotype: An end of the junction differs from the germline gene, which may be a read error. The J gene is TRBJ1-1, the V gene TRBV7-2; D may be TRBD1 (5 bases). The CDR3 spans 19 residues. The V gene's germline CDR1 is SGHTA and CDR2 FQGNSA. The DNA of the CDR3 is TGTGTCAGCAGCTTAGATGCCTACGGGACCTTCATCGTAGGCACTGAAGCTTACTTT. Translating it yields CVSSLDAYGTFIVGTEAYF.

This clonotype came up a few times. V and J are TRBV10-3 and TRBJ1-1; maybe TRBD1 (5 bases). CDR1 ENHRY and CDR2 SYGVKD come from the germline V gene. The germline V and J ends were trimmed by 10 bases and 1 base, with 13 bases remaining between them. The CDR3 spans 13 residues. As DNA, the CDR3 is TGTGCCACCTTCCGGGACCCGAACACTGAAGCTTTCTTT. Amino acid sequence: CATFRDPNTEAFF.

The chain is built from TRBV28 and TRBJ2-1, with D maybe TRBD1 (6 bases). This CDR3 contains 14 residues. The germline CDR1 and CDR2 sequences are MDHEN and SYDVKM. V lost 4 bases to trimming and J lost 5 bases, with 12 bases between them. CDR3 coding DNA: TGTGCCAGCAGTTCAGGGGACGGGAACAATGAGCAGTTCTTC. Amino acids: CASSSGDGNNEQFF.

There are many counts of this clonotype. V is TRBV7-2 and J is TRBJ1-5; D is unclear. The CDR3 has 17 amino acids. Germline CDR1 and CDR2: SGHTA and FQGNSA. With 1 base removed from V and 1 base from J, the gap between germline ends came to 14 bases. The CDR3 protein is CASSLVSGYESNQPQHF. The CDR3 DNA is TGTGCCAGCAGCTTAGTTAGCGGGTATGAAAGCAATCAGCCCCAGCATTTT.

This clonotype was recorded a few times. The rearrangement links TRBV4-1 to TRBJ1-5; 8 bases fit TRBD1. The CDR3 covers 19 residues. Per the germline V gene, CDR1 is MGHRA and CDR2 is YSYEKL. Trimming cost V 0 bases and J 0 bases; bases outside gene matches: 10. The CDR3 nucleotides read TGCGCCAGCAGCCAAGAGTCGGGCAGGGGGCCGTATAGCAATCAGCCCCAGCATTTT. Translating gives CASSQESGRGPYSNQPQHF.

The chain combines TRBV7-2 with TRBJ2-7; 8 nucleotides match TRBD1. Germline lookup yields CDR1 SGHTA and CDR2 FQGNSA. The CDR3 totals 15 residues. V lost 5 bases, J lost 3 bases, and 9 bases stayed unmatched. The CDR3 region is CASSLVQGQGYEQYV. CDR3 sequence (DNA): TGTGCCAGCAGCCTCGTACAAGGACAGGGCTACGAGCAGTACGTC.

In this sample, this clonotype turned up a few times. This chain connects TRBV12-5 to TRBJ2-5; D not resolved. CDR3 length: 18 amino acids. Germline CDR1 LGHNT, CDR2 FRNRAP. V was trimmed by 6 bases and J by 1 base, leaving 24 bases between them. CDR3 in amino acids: CASGFRPDLLSGQETQYF. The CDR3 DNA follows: TGTGCTAGTGGCTTTCGGCCAGACCTTTTGTCGGGCCAAGAGACCCAGTACTTC. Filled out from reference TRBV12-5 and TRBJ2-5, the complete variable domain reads DARVTQTPRHKVTEMGQEVTMRCQPILGHNTVFWYRQTMMQGLELLAYFRNRAPLDDSGMPKDRFSAEMPDATLATLKIQPSEPRDSAVYFCASGFRPDLLSGQETQYFGPGTRLLVL.

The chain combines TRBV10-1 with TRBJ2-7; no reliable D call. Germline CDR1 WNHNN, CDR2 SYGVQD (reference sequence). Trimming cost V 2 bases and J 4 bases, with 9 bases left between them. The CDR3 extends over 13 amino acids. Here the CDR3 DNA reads TGCGCCAGCAGTGAGCTCCACCCGTACGAGCAGTACTTC. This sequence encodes CASSELHPYEQYF.

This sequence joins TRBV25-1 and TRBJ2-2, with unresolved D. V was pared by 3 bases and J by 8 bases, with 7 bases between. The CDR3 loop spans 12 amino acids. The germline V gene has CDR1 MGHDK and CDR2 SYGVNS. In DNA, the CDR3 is TGTGCCAGCAGTGAGACCCGTGGGGAGCTGTTTTTT. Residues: CASSETRGELFF.

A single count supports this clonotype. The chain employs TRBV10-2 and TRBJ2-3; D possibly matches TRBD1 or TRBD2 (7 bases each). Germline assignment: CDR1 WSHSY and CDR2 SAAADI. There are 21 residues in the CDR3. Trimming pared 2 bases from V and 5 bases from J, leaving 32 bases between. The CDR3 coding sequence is TGCGCCAGCAGTGAGGGGGATCGACAGGGCATCGGACTAGAAGGCGGAGATACGCAGTATTTT. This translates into CASSEGDRQGIGLEGGDTQYF.

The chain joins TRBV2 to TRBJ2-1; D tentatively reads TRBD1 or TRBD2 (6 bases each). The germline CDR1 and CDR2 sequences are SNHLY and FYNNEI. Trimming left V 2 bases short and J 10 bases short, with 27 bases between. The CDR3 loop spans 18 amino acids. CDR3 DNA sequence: TGTGCCAGCAGTGAAAGTAAGGATTACACAGGGACTTTCAGAGAGCAGTTCTTC. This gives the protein CASSESKDYTGTFREQFF.